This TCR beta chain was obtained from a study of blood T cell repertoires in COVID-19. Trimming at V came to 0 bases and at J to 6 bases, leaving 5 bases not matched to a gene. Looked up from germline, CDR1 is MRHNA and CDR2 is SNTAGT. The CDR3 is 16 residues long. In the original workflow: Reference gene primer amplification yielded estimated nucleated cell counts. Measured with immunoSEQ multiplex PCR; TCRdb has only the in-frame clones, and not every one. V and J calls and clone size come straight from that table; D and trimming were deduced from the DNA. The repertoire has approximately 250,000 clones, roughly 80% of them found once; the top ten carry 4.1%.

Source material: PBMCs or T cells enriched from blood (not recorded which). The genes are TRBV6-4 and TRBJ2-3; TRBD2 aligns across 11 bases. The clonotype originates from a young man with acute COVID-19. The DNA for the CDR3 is TGTGCCAGCAGTGACTCGGGTAGCGGGGGGGTCGATACGCAGTATTTT. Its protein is CASSDSGSGGVDTQYF.